The source of this TCR beta chain is a study of CD8 T cells in Susac syndrome. Study information: Among the Susac syndrome patients who underwent sequencing, five or six had clinically active disease, while roughly eight of them were in remission. Patients with Susac syndrome were therapy-naive, treated with corticosteroids, or treated with intravenous immunoglobulin alone when blood was collected.

An input of 0.5 to 1 ug of RNA was subjected to reverse transcription using random hexamers. The method of amplification for TCR beta CDR3 was immunoSEQ multiplex PCR, covering 54 Vbeta and 13 Jbeta. TCRdb redid the calling of the immunoSEQ multiplex PCR reads with MiXCR, one entry per CDR3 protein. This table holds about 100,000 distinct CDR3 sequences, approximately 95% found once. Germline CDR1 and CDR2: LNHDA and SQIVND (reference sequence). This CDR3 region has 13 residues. V lost 11 bases, J lost 5 bases, and 6 bases stayed unmatched. This sequence was found in a human donor with Susac syndrome. The chain couples TRBV19 to TRBJ2-2, with 9 positions matching TRBD2. Sequencing was carried out using CD8+ T cells from PBMCs. The DNA for the CDR3 is TGTGCCGGCCAGACTAGCGGAACCGGGGAGCTGTTTTTT. Translating it yields CAGQTSGTGELFF.